The entry below gives a single T cell receptor (beta chain) sequence along with its context. Its antigen remains unidentified. Repertoires were generated with immunoSEQ multiplex PCR, while TCRdb's copy carries only in-frame clones and drops some. The sample lists roughly 130,000 clones, roughly 91% occurring once. The validation cohort, a group of around 120 subjects, included the donors and was separate from the roughly 720-subject first cohort. This sample was taken from a study of cytomegalovirus exposure and HLA in healthy donors. The CDR3 consists of 14 residues. The V gene lost 3 bases and the J gene lost 10 bases, with 17 bases spanning the gap. Germline loops: CDR1 SGHAT, CDR2 FQDESV (reference sequence). Study-wide results and caveats: Rarity characterized most TCR sequences, yet some public TCRs appeared in many donors. Cytomegalovirus status, reportedly, was diagnosed with high specificity and sensitivity by the classifier. The study designated 150 to 200 TCR beta chains cytomegalovirus-associated.

What was sequenced was PBMCs. The chain joins TRBV11-1 to TRBJ2-3, with TRBD1 as a possible D gene (6 bases). The source is a man aged 30 to 39 in good health and CMV-seronegative. The CDR3 here is CASSLSDSRGAQYF. Written as DNA, the CDR3 is TGTGCCAGCAGCTTGAGCGACTCCAGGGGTGCGCAGTATTTT.